A single sample gave rise to the 24 T cell receptor beta chains below, sequenced in a study of beta chain features in type 1 diabetes. Expressed TCRB transcripts got sequenced, as all isolated RNA was reverse transcribed. TCRdb's copy holds only in-frame clones and misses some; the assay was immunoSEQ multiplex PCR. This table holds about 180,000 clones, about 12% found once. The sequenced material came from central memory CD4+ T cells from blood. These receptors were collected from a woman aged 18 to 35 in good health.

This chain connects TRBV28 to TRBJ1-5, with TRBD1 matching over 8 bases. The germline gives CDR1 MDHEN, CDR2 SYDVKM. Germline trimming cut 2 bases from V and 14 bases from J; bases unmatched to any gene: 8. The CDR3 runs to 13 residues. For the CDR3, the DNA is TGTGCCAGCAGTTTAACAACAGGGGGTACAAAGCATTTT. Translation: CASSLTTGGTKHF.

This clone came up many times. The CDR3 sequence is CASSSLLTGSYNEQFF. CDR3 nucleotide sequence: TGTGCCAGTAGTAGCCTCCTAACGGGCTCCTACAATGAGCAGTTCTTC. The chain carries TRBV19 and TRBJ2-1; D call uncertain. The CDR3 sequence is 16 residues long. V gave up 4 bases and J gave up 0 bases, with 13 bases separating them. Germline V gene sequence: CDR1 LNHDA, CDR2 SQIVND (reference sequence).

The table lists this clone with a few counts. The J gene is TRBJ2-1, the V gene TRBV7-9; 10 bases match TRBD2. The CDR3 is 16 residues long. CDR1 and CDR2 from the germline V gene are SEHNR and FQNEAQ (reference sequence). V shed 5 bases and J 7 bases; nucleotides not matched to a gene: 11. Here the CDR3 DNA reads TGTGCCAGCAGCAGGATAGCGGGAGGAAGTAGGAATGAGCAGTTCTTC. It is translated as CASSRIAGGSRNEQFF.

The chain uses TRBV20-1 and TRBJ1-1; D is possibly TRBD1 (5 bases). This CDR3 comprises 11 residues. V shed 7 bases and J shed 5 bases, with 11 bases lying between them. CDR1 is DFQATT, CDR2 SNEGSKA, per germline (reference sequence). The CDR3 is CSVARGTEAFF. CDR3 DNA: TGCAGTGTAGCCCGGGGGACTGAAGCTTTCTTT.

This clone was found a few times. This rearrangement joins TRBV6-1 to TRBJ1-1; 7 bases align to TRBD1. CDR1 is MNHNS and CDR2 is SASEGT in the germline V gene. V lost 6 bases and J lost 7; bases outside the gene matches: 5. This CDR3 is 12 amino acids long. The CDR3 sequence: CASSQNRGEAFF. CDR3 DNA sequence: TGTGCCAGCAGCCAAAACAGGGGTGAAGCTTTCTTT.

This clone was seen only a few times. In DNA form, the CDR3 reads TGTGCCTGGAGTATCCCCCCAATACTCGGGCAGTACTTC. Translating it yields CAWSIPPILGQYF. This sequence joins TRBV30 and TRBJ2-7; D is unresolved. Germline V CDR1 and CDR2: GTSNPN, SVGIG (reference sequence). The CDR3 totals 13 residues. Trimming pared 2 bases from V and 9 bases from J, leaving 17 bases between.

This clone came up a few times. The chain recombines TRBV7-9 with TRBJ2-7, with TRBD1 matching 9 bases. J lost 4 bases, V lost 7 bases, and 11 bases had no gene match. CDR1 and CDR2 from the germline V gene are SEHNR and FQNEAQ (reference sequence). The CDR3 totals 15 residues. CDR3 nucleotides: TGTGCCAGCACCCTAGGGGACAGGGAGTATTACGAGCAGTACTTC. Translation gives CASTLGDREYYEQYF.

This clone was seen only a few times. This chain joins TRBV7-2 and TRBJ1-1; 8 nucleotides match TRBD1. With 1 base clipped from V and 4 bases from J, the junction kept 2 bases outside the gene matches. Germline loops: CDR1 SGHTA, CDR2 FQGNSA. CDR3 size: 14 residues. CDR3 in amino acids: CASSLGQGSTEAFF. In DNA, the CDR3 is TGTGCCAGCAGCTTAGGACAGGGGAGCACTGAAGCTTTCTTT.

This clone was seen a handful of times. The gene calls are TRBV4-2 and TRBJ2-1; 9 bases match TRBD2. The J segment lost 3 bases and the V segment lost 4 bases, leaving 4 bases of the junction unmatched. Germline V lookup: CDR1 LGHNA, CDR2 YNFKEQ. CDR3 size: 15 residues. Written as DNA, the CDR3 is TGTGCCAGCAGCCCCCGGACTAGCGACTACAATGAGCAGTTCTTC. Its translation is CASSPRTSDYNEQFF.

This clone was counted a few times. The chain has TRBV5-1 and TRBJ2-2; TRBD1 aligns across 11 bases. In germline, CDR1 is SGHRS, CDR2 YFSETQ. The CDR3 loop spans 15 amino acids. J lost 4 bases, V lost 7 bases, and 6 bases had no gene match. This CDR3 is CASFRDRGSTGELFF. The CDR3 coding sequence is TGCGCCAGCTTCCGGGACAGGGGGAGCACCGGGGAGCTGTTTTTT.

This chain links TRBV10-3 with TRBJ2-1, with D perhaps matching TRBD2 (5 bases). With 4 bases removed from V and 1 base from J, the gap between germline ends came to 14 bases. The germline V gene has CDR1 ENHRY and CDR2 SYGVKD. CDR3 length: 16 residues. The CDR3 reads CAISARETISYNEQFF. The CDR3 DNA is TGTGCCATCAGTGCGAGAGAGACTATTTCCTACAATGAGCAGTTCTTC.

The rearrangement joins TRBV7-9 to TRBJ1-1; weak D call: TRBD1 (5 bases). Germline CDR1 is SEHNR and CDR2 is FQNEAQ (reference sequence). CDR3 length equals 13 residues. V shed 5 bases and J shed 2 bases, with 9 bases lying between them. CDR3 region: CASSHDRNTEAFF. CDR3 bases: TGTGCCAGCAGCCACGACAGAAACACTGAAGCTTTCTTT.

This clone was counted only a few times. The chain employs TRBV7-8 and TRBJ1-1; 8 bases match TRBD1. V shed 4 bases and J 5 bases; nucleotides not matched to a gene: 12. Germline lookup yields CDR1 SGHVS and CDR2 FQNEAQ. This CDR3 is built from 16 residues. CDR3 region: CASSSVPRGRGTEAFF. CDR3 DNA: TGTGCCAGCAGCTCAGTCCCCAGGGGGCGAGGGACTGAAGCTTTCTTT.

This clone appeared a few times. The sample has other DNA sequences that encode this CDR3 too. The J gene is TRBJ2-3, the V gene TRBV7-3; no definite D call. The CDR3 consists of 13 residues. Trimming took 2 bases from V and 5 from J, leaving 8 bases between them. Germline V gives CDR1 SGHTA, CDR2 FQGTGA. The CDR3 here is CASSLGLLDTQYF. Here the CDR3 DNA reads TGTGCCAGCAGCTTAGGGCTCCTAGATACGCAGTATTTT.

J is TRBJ2-5 and V is TRBV5-1; 7 nucleotides align to TRBD1. The closer fit of TRBJ2-7 to the DNA end suggests the J call may be wrong. Germline V gives CDR1 SGHRS, CDR2 YFSETQ. CDR3 length equals 14 residues. CDR3 sequence reads: CASSVSGTDYEQYF. CDR3 coding DNA: TGCGCCAGCAGCGTGTCCGGGACAGACTACGAGCAGTACTTC.

Only a few counts were recorded for this clone. V is TRBV11-1 and J is TRBJ1-1; 8 bases are a match to TRBD1. The CDR3 is 15 amino acids. Germline V lookup: CDR1 SGHAT, CDR2 FQDESV (reference sequence). Losses at the gene ends were 0 bases for V and 4 bases for J; bases not matched to a gene: 4. The CDR3 DNA sequence: TGTGCCAGCAGCTTAGCTCCCCAGGGGGCCACTGAAGCTTTCTTT. This gives the protein CASSLAPQGATEAFF. Full variable domain (rest looked up from reference TRBV11-1 and TRBJ1-1): EAEVAQSPRYKITEKSQAVAFWCDPISGHATLYWYRQILGQGPELLVQFQDESVVDDSQLPKDRFSAERLKGVDSTLKIQPAELGDSAMYLCASSLAPQGATEAFFGQGTRLTVV.

J is TRBJ2-2 and V is TRBV2, with D uncertain. Germline CDR1 SNHLY, CDR2 FYNNEI. The ends were cut back, 4 bases at V and 2 bases at J, with 14 bases in the middle. CDR3 length equals 16 residues. CDR3 residues: CASSGSGGFNTGELFF. Written as DNA, the CDR3 is TGTGCCAGCAGTGGTTCTGGTGGCTTTAACACCGGGGAGCTGTTTTTT.

This clone was observed a handful of times. The CDR3: CASRRSLQETQYF. Here the CDR3 DNA reads TGTGCCAGTCGGAGGTCCCTCCAAGAGACCCAGTACTTC. The chain combines TRBV6-5 with TRBJ2-5, with a weak D call TRBD2 (5 bases). Trimming pared 9 bases from V and 1 base from J, leaving 12 bases between. The germline V gene has CDR1 MNHEY and CDR2 SVGAGI. The CDR3 has 13 residues.

The rearrangement joins TRBV2 to TRBJ2-3, with 10 bases matching TRBD2. Germline CDR1 SNHLY, CDR2 FYNNEI. The CDR3 covers 13 residues. Trimming took 6 bases from V and 5 from J; bases not matched to a gene: 2. The CDR3: CASRGLAIDTQYF. The DNA for the CDR3 is TGTGCCAGCAGGGGACTAGCGATAGATACGCAGTATTTT.

This rearrangement joins TRBV6-1 to TRBJ2-7, with D tentatively TRBD2 (6 bases). The germline V gene has CDR1 MNHNS and CDR2 SASEGT. The CDR3 covers 13 residues. V was shortened by 11 bases and J by 2 bases, with 16 bases between the two germline ends. The CDR3: CALAGTLTYEQYF. CDR3 nucleotides: TGTGCCTTGGCCGGGACTTTGACCTACGAGCAGTACTTC.

This chain joins TRBV5-4 and TRBJ2-2, with 7 nucleotides matching TRBD1. The CDR3 is made up of 13 amino acids. Germline assignment: CDR1 SGHNT and CDR2 YYREEE (reference sequence). Germline trimming cut 4 bases from V and 5 bases from J; bases unmatched to any gene: 2. The CDR3 loop reads CASSRDRTGELFF. CDR3 sequence (DNA): TGTGCCAGCAGCAGGGACAGAACCGGGGAGCTGTTTTTT. The full variable domain, completed using reference TRBV5-4 and TRBJ2-2, is ETGVTQSPTHLIKTRGQQVTLRCSSQSGHNTVSWYQQALGQGPQFIFQYYREEENGRGNFPPRFSGLQFPNYSSELNVNALELDDSALYLCASSRDRTGELFFGEGSRLTVL.

This clone was detected a few times. J is TRBJ2-5 and V is TRBV5-1, with D tentatively TRBD2 (6 bases). V was trimmed by 0 bases and J by 2 bases, leaving 8 bases between them. The CDR3 has 14 amino acids. Germline lookup yields CDR1 SGHRS and CDR2 YFSETQ. The CDR3 loop reads CASSLVGGQETQYF. In DNA, the CDR3 is TGCGCCAGCAGCTTGGTGGGGGGACAAGAGACCCAGTACTTC.

The sample holds a few counts of this clone. The chain carries TRBV7-3 and TRBJ2-1; 7 bases agree with TRBD2. The CDR3 is made up of 16 amino acids. Germline trimming cut 5 bases from V and 8 bases from J; bases unmatched to any gene: 15. Germline V gene data show CDR1 as SGHTA and CDR2 as FQGTGA. CDR3 sequence (DNA): TGTGCCAGCAGCCCCCGTTTCGGCGGGAGAAGGGATGAGCAGTTCTTC. Translating gives CASSPRFGGRRDEQFF. Looking up the rest from reference TRBV7-3 and TRBJ2-1 gives the full variable domain: GAGVSQTPSNKVTEKGKYVELRCDPISGHTALYWYRQSLGQGPEFLIYFQGTGAADDSGLPNDRFFAVRPEGSVSTLKIQRTERGDSAVYLCASSPRFGGRRDEQFFGPGTRLTVL.

The rearrangement joins TRBV18 to TRBJ2-1; perhaps TRBD2 as D (5 bases). The CDR3 length is 18 residues. The germline V gene encodes CDR1 KGHSH and CDR2 LQKENI. The V end was cut by 1 base, the J end by 0 bases, with 16 bases between. The CDR3, as DNA: TGTGCCAGCTCACCACAGAGAGGGAGAATAAGCTCCTACAATGAGCAGTTCTTC. Translated: CASSPQRGRISSYNEQFF.